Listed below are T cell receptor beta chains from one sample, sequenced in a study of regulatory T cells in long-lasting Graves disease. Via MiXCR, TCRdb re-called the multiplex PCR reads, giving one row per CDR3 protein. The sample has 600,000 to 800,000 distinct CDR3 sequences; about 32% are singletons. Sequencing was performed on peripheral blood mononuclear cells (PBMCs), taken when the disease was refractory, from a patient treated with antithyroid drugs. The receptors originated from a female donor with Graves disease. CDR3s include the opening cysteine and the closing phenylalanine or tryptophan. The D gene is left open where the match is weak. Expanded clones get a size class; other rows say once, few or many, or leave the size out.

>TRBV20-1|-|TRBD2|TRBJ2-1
TGCAGTGCCAAAAGGCAACGGGAGGCCGGGTTGGATGAGCAGTTCTTC
CSAKRQREAGLDEQFF
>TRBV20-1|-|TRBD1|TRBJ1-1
TGCAGTGCTAGAGGGGGCAGGGGGGGGGGTGAAGCTTTCTTT
CSARGGRGGGEAFF
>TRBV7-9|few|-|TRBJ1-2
TGTGCCAGCAGCCCGGGGGACACCGGAATCCATTATGGCTACACCTTC
CASSPGDTGIHYGYTF
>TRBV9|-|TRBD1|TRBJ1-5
TGTGCCAGCAGCCTCGGGACAGGGAGTCGGCCCCAGCATTTT
CASSLGTGSRPQHF
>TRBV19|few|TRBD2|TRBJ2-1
TGTGCCAGTAGCCGGGAGGGCCGGGAGCAGTTCTTC
CASSREGREQFF
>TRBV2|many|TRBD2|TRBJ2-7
TGTGCCAGCAAGAGGACTAGCGGTGACTCCTACGAGCAGTACTTC
CASKRTSGDSYEQYF
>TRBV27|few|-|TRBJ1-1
TGTGCCAGCAGTTTATGGGCAGGACCCGATGAAGCTTTCTTT
CASSLWAGPDEAFF
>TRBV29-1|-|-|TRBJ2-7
TGCAGCTCCTTGGACAGCTCCTACGAGCAGTACTTC
CSSLDSSYEQYF
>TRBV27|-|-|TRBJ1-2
TGTGCCAGCAGCCGGAGAGCTAACTATGGCTACACCTTC
CASSRRANYGYTF
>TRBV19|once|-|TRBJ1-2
TGTGCCAGTAGTATGTCAGCTAACTATGGCTACACCTTC
CASSMSANYGYTF
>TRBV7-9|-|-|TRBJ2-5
TGTGCCAGCAGCTTGCCTTTCGGACCTTACCAAGAGACCCAGTACTTC
CASSLPFGPYQETQYF
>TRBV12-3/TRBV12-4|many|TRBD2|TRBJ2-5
TGTGCCAGCAACCTACTAGCGGGAGGGCCGGGGGAGACCCAGTACTTC
CASNLLAGGPGETQYF
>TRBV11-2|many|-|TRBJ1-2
TGTGCCAGCAGCTTAGGCGGGACAAGATATGGCTACACCTTC
CASSLGGTRYGYTF
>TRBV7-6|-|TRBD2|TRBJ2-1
TGTGCCAGCAGCTTAGTCGACTTGACCAGACTAGCGGGAGGGCCCAGGGATGAGCAGTTCTTC
CASSLVDLTRLAGGPRDEQFF
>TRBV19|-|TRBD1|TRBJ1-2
TGTGCCAGTAATTCGAGAGACAGGGCGCTTTCTAACTATGGCTACACCTTC
CASNSRDRALSNYGYTF
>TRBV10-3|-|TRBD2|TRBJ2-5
TGTGCCATCAGTGAAGGGGCTAGCGGGCCACAAGAGACCCAGTACTTC
CAISEGASGPQETQYF
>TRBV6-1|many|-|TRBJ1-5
TGTGCCAGCAGTGCAGGACAGCTCCCGCCTAGGACCCAGCATTTT
CASSAGQLPPRTQHF
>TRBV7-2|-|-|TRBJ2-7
TGTGCCAGCAGCTTAATGTCCCTCTACGAGCAGTACTTC
CASSLMSLYEQYF
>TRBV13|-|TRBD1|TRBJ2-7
TGTGCCAGCAGCTTAGAGGGACAGGCAGACGGCTCCTACGAGCAGTACTTC
CASSLEGQADGSYEQYF
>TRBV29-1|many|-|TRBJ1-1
TGCAGCGTTGAAAGGTCGGACACTGAAGCTTTCTTT
CSVERSDTEAFF
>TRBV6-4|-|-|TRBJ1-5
TGTGCCAGCAGTCGGACGGCTGATAGCAATCAGCCCCAGCATTTT
CASSRTADSNQPQHF
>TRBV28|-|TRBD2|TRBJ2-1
TGTGCCAGCAGTTTATCCGGGACTAGCGGGAGGGATGAGCAGTTCTTC
CASSLSGTSGRDEQFF
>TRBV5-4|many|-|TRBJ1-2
TGTGCCAGCAGCTTGCAGACAGGAGCTAACTATGGCTACACCTTC
CASSLQTGANYGYTF
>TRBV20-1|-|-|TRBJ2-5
TGCAGTGCTAAGACGCAAGAGACCCAGTACTTC
CSAKTQETQYF
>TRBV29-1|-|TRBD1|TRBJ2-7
TGCAGCGTCATTCGGGACAGGGCCAACGAGCAGTACTTC
CSVIRDRANEQYF
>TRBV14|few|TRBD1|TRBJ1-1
TGTGCCAGCTCCCAAGGGACAGGGGTGAACACTGAAGCTTTCTTT
CASSQGTGVNTEAFF
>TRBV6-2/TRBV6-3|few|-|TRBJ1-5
TGTGCCAGCAGCCTCGAGATCCCTAGCCCCAATCAGCCCCAGCATTTT
CASSLEIPSPNQPQHF
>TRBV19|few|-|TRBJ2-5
TGTGCCAGTACTTTTGGCGGAACCACCAAAGAGACCCAGTACTTC
CASTFGGTTKETQYF
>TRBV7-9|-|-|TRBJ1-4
TGTGCCAGCAGCCCGGTTGAAAAACTGTTTTTT
CASSPVEKLFF
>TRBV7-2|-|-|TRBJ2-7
TGTGCCAGCAGCGACTTAGGCTCCTACGAGCAGTACTTC
CASSDLGSYEQYF
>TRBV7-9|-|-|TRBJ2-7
TGTGCCAGCAGCTTAGCAGGGCACGAGCAGTACTTC
CASSLAGHEQYF
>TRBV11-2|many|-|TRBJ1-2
TGTGCCAGCAGAAAAGGAGCAGGGGAGTATGGCTACACCTTC
CASRKGAGEYGYTF
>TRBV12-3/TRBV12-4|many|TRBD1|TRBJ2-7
TGTGCCAGCAGTTTACAGGGGGCGGTTAGCGAGCAGTACTTC
CASSLQGAVSEQYF
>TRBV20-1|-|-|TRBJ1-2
TGCAGTGCTAGTGCGAACTATGGCTACACCTTC
CSASANYGYTF
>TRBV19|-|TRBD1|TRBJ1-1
TGTGCCAGTATAGCGGGACAGGTGAACACTGAAGCTTTCTTT
CASIAGQVNTEAFF
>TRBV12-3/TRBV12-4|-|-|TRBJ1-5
TGTGCCAGCAGTTTTAACGGGGGCCTACCGCCCCAGCATTTT
CASSFNGGLPPQHF
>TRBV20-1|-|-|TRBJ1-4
TGCAGTGCTAGAGAAGCCGCCCAGGCTAATGAAAAACTGTTTTTT
CSAREAAQANEKLFF
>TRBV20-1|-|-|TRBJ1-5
TGCAGTGCATTCCCAGGGGCCGTCCGCAATCAGCCCCAGCATTTT
CSAFPGAVRNQPQHF
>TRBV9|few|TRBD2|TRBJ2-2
TGTGCCAGCAGCGTAATCGGGAGGGAAAACACCGGGGAGCTGTTTTTT
CASSVIGRENTGELFF
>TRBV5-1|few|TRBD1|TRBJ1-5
TGCGCCAGCAGCACAGGACAGGGCGGGGGGCCCCAGCATTTT
CASSTGQGGGPQHF
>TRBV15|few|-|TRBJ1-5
TGTGCCACCAGCAGTAGGCAGGGGAGCGGGCAGCCCCAGCATTTT
CATSSRQGSGQPQHF